Listed here are 12 T cell receptor beta chains from one sample, sequenced in a study of CD8 T cells in ankylosing spondylitis. Each CDR3 protein gets one entry after TCRdb re-called the 5' RACE reads with MiXCR. Here the sample spans around 88,000 distinct CDR3 sequences, about 9.1% being singletons. Sequenced input: blood, either unsorted or a sorted T cell fraction (not recorded which). Receptors were obtained from a male donor with ankylosing spondylitis or in good health (not recorded which).

In this sample, this clonotype turned up many times. The chain uses TRBV20-1 and TRBJ2-5, with TRBD1 matching over 9 bases. Per the germline V gene, CDR1 is DFQATT and CDR2 is SNEGSKA (reference sequence). The CDR3 has 15 amino acids. With 3 bases clipped from V and 5 bases from J, the junction kept 10 bases outside the gene matches. Written as DNA, the CDR3 is TGCAGTGCTAGCCTGGACAGGGGTGACTGGGAGACCCAGTACTTC. Translation gives CSASLDRGDWETQYF.

This clonotype was seen many times. The chain couples TRBV14 to TRBJ1-1, with unresolved D. Trimming shortened V by 1 base and J by 6 bases, and 12 bases separated the two germline ends. The CDR3 consists of 14 residues. CDR1 and CDR2 from the germline V gene are SGHDN and FVKESK. This CDR3 is CASSQAHGYAEAFF. CDR3 nucleotides: TGTGCCAGCAGCCAAGCTCACGGGTATGCTGAAGCTTTCTTT.

This clonotype was counted between two and nine times. This chain connects TRBV7-2 to TRBJ2-2; the D is unclear. V was pared by 5 bases and J by 1 base, with 11 bases between. CDR3 length equals 15 residues. Germline V gene data show CDR1 as SGHTA and CDR2 as FQGNSA. CDR3 nucleotides: TGTGCCAGCAGCCCAAAAAGCGAGAACACCGGGGAGCTGTTTTTT. Encoded protein: CASSPKSENTGELFF.

Ten or more counts support this clonotype. The chain links TRBV3-1 to TRBJ2-7; no reliable D call. Germline V gene data show CDR1 as LGHDT and CDR2 as YNNKEL (reference sequence). The CDR3 extends over 13 amino acids. V dropped 1 base and J dropped 3 bases, with 7 bases sitting between them. The CDR3 DNA reads TGTGCCAGCAGCCAAGGTCAGGTCTACGAGCAGTACTTC. It encodes CASSQGQVYEQYF.

There are a few counts of this clonotype. The chain joins TRBV15 to TRBJ2-1, with 10 positions matching TRBD2. The germline V gene has CDR1 LNHNV and CDR2 YYDKDF (reference sequence). The J segment lost 2 bases and the V segment lost 4 bases, leaving 2 bases of the junction unmatched. CDR3 length: 15 amino acids. The CDR3, as DNA: TGTGCCACCAGCATTAGCGGGGGGACCTACAATGAGCAGTTCTTC. Protein: CATSISGGTYNEQFF.

This clonotype was seen ten or more times. J is TRBJ2-3 and V is TRBV12-3 or TRBV12-4; D gene ambiguous. The CDR3 runs to 13 residues. The germline V and J ends were trimmed by 4 bases and 4 bases, with 9 bases remaining between them. The CDR3 DNA follows: TGTGCCAGCAGTTCTACAGAGGCAGATACGCAGTATTTT. Its translation: CASSSTEADTQYF.

This clonotype was detected many times. This chain uses TRBV12-3 or TRBV12-4 with TRBJ1-1, with TRBD1 as a possible D gene (6 bases). The CDR3 is 16 residues long. V was shortened by 0 bases and J by 5 bases, with 16 bases between the two germline ends. In nucleotides, the CDR3 is TGTGCCAGCAGTTTAGCGCTATTGACAGACAGGACTGAAGCTTTCTTT. Residues: CASSLALLTDRTEAFF.

This clonotype has more than one count but fewer than ten. A much larger clone is a single base away; this may be a read error. The V gene is TRBV12-3 or TRBV12-4, the J gene TRBJ1-1; D remains unclear. The CDR3 contains 13 residues. CDR3 region: CVSSLNRVTEAFF. The CDR3 coding sequence is TGTGTCAGCAGTTTAAATAGGGTAACTGAAGCTTTCTTT.

This clonotype was detected ten times or more. The genes are TRBV11-2 and TRBJ2-1; TRBD2 aligns across 8 bases. CDR3 size: 15 residues. With 0 bases clipped from V and 4 bases from J, the junction kept 2 bases outside the gene matches. The germline CDR1 and CDR2 sequences are SGHAT and FQNNGV. The CDR3 region has the DNA TGTGCCAGCAGCTTAGATCCGGGGGGGTACAATGAGCAGTTCTTC. This gives the protein CASSLDPGGYNEQFF.

Ten or more counts support this clonotype. J is TRBJ2-7 and V is TRBV3-1; perhaps TRBD2 as D (7 bases). Trimming shortened V by 5 bases and J by 1 base, and 27 bases separated the two germline ends. The CDR3 totals 19 residues. From germline, CDR1 is LGHDT and CDR2 YNNKEL (reference sequence). The CDR3 loop is CASSEPESFGGRGSYEQYF. DNA for the CDR3: TGTGCCAGCAGCGAGCCGGAAAGTTTCGGGGGGCGGGGGTCCTACGAGCAGTACTTC.

This clonotype came up many times. The CDR3 loop reads CASSQRVGLEQFF. The CDR3 nucleotides read TGCGCCAGCAGCCAACGGGTGGGTTTAGAGCAGTTCTTC. The genes are TRBV5-1 and TRBJ2-1; D uncertain. The CDR3 runs to 13 residues. Trimming cost V 4 bases and J 10 bases, with 15 bases left between them. Germline CDR1 reads SGHRS; CDR2 reads YFSETQ.

In this sample, this clonotype turned up many times. The rearrangement links TRBV29-1 to TRBJ1-1; D is ambiguous. Deletions cut 7 bases from V and 0 bases from J, with 12 bases between. The CDR3 consists of 13 residues. Germline CDR1 and CDR2: SQVTM and ANQGSEA. CDR3 coding DNA: TGCAGCGCAAAACAGAACATGAACACTGAAGCTTTCTTT. Its protein is CSAKQNMNTEAFF.